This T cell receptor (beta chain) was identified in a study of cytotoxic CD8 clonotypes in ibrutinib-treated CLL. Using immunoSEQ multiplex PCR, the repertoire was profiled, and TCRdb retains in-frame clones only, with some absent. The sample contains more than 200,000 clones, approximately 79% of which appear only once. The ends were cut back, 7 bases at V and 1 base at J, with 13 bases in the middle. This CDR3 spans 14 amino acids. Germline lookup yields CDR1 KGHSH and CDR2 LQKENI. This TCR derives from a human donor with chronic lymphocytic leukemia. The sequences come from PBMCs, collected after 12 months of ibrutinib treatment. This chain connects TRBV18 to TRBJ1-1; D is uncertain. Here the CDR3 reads CASFTSRENTEAFF. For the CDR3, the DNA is TGTGCCAGCTTCACCTCTAGGGAGAACACTGAAGCTTTCTTT.